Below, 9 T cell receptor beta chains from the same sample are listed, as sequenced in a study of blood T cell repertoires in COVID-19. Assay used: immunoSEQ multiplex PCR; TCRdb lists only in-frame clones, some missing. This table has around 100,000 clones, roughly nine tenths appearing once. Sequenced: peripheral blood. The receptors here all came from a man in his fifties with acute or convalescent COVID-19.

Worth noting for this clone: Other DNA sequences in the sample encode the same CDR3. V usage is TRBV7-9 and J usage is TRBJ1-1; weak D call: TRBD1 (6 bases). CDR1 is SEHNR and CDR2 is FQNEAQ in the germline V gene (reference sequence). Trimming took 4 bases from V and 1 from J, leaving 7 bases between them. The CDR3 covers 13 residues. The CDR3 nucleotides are TGTGCCAGCAGCTCCAGGGGGAACACTGAAGCTTTCTTT. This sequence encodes CASSSRGNTEAFF.

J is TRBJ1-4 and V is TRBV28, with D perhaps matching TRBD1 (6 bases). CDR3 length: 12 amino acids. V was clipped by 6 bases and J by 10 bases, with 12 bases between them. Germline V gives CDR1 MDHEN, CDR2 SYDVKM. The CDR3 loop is CASRGAGGKLFF. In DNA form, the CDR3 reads TGTGCCAGCAGGGGGGCGGGGGGAAAACTGTTTTTT.

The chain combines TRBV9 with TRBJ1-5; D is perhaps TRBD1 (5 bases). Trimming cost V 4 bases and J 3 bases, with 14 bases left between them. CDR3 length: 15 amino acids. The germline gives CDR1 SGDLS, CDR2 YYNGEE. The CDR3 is CASSPGGGYNQPQHF. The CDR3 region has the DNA TGTGCCAGCAGCCCCGGCGGGGGGTACAATCAGCCCCAGCATTTT.

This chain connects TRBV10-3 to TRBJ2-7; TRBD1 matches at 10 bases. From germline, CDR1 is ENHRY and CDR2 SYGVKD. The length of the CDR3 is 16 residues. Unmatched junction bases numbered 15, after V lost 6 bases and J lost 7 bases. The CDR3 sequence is CAIRKTTGTGVEEQYF. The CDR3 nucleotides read TGTGCCATCAGGAAAACGACCGGGACAGGGGTCGAGGAGCAGTACTTC.

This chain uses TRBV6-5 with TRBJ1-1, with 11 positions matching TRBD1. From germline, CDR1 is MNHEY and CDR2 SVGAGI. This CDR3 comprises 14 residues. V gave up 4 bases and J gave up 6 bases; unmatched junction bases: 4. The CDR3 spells CASSWDRGRSEAFF. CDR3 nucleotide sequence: TGTGCCAGCAGTTGGGACAGGGGGAGATCTGAAGCTTTCTTT.

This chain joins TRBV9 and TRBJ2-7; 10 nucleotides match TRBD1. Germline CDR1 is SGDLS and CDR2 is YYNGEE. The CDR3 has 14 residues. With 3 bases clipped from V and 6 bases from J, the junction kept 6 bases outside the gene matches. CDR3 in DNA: TGTGCCAGCAGCGCCGGGACAGGGGTTCGCGAGCAGTACTTC. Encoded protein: CASSAGTGVREQYF.

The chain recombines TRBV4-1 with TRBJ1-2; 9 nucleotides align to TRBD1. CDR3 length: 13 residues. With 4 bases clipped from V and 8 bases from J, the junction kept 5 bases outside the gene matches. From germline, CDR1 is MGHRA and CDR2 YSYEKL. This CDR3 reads CASSRGTGTGYTF. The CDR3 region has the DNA TGCGCCAGCAGCCGCGGGACAGGGACCGGCTACACCTTC.

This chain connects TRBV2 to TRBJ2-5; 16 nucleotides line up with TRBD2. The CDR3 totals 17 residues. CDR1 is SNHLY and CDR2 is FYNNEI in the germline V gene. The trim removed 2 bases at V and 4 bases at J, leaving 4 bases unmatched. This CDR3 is CASSEPGLAGGPETQYF. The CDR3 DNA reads TGTGCCAGCAGTGAACCGGGACTAGCGGGGGGGCCAGAGACCCAGTACTTC.

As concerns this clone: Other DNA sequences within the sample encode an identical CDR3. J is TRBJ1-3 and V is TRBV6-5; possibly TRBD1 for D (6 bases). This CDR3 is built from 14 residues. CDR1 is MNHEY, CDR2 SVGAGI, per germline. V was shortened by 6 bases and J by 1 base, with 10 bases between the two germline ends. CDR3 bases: TGTGCCAGCAGGCGGCAGGGGTCTGGAAACACCATATATTTT. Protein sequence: CASRRQGSGNTIYF.